The 23 T cell receptor beta chains below were found in one sample sequenced in a study of shared clonotypes between healthy human individuals. TCRdb's copy holds only in-frame clones and misses some; the assay was immunoSEQ multiplex PCR. The sample lists fewer than 400,000 clones, roughly 70% occurring once. The sample taken for sequencing was memory CD4+ T cells sorted from blood. Subset described: CD45RA-negative fraction. The receptors were sampled from a man aged 30-40 years in good health.

The sample holds many counts of this clone. The chain combines TRBV6-5 with TRBJ1-2; TRBD1 agrees at 7 bases. Germline V gene lookup returns CDR1 MNHEY and CDR2 SVGAGI. The junction had 6 bases not matched to a gene; V was cut back by 0 bases and J by 2 bases. The CDR3 covers 16 residues. The CDR3 protein is CASSYSQGGLNYGYTF. CDR3 nucleotides: TGTGCCAGCAGTTACTCCCAAGGGGGCCTCAACTATGGCTACACCTTC.

This clone was picked up many times. CDR3 sequence reads: CASSRPTGNRAYGYTF. The CDR3, as DNA: TGTGCCAGCAGTCGCCCTACAGGGAACAGGGCCTATGGCTACACCTTC. This chain joins TRBV28 and TRBJ1-2; D is perhaps TRBD1 (6 bases). There are 16 residues in the CDR3. V lost 5 bases, J lost 4 bases, and 20 bases lay in between. CDR1 is MDHEN, CDR2 SYDVKM, per germline.

This clone was seen repeatedly, ten times or more. The chain couples TRBV18 to TRBJ1-2, with D perhaps TRBD1 (5 bases). V lost 3 bases, J lost 1 base, and 9 bases lay in between. The germline V gene has CDR1 KGHSH and CDR2 LQKENI. The CDR3 is made up of 14 amino acids. The CDR3: CASSPVGDNYGYTF. The CDR3 nucleotides read TGTGCCAGCTCACCGGTGGGGGATAACTATGGCTACACCTTC.

This chain connects TRBV7-3 to TRBJ1-1; D not resolved. This CDR3 comprises 13 residues. With 5 bases removed from V and 1 base from J, the gap between germline ends came to 8 bases. The germline gives CDR1 SGHTA, CDR2 FQGTGA. DNA for the CDR3: TGTGCCAGCAGCCCCCAGGCGAACACTGAAGCTTTCTTT. Protein product: CASSPQANTEAFF.

The rearrangement joins TRBV7-9 to TRBJ1-1; 10 bases are shared with TRBD1. Germline-derived CDR1 and CDR2 are SEHNR and FQNEAQ (reference sequence). The CDR3 has 16 amino acids. The V and J ends lost 5 bases and 5 bases, in that order; junction bases with no gene match: 11. This CDR3 is CASSPSSGQGKTEAFF. In DNA form, the CDR3 reads TGTGCCAGCAGCCCCTCCTCGGGACAGGGGAAAACTGAAGCTTTCTTT. The variable domain in full, completed from reference TRBV7-9 and TRBJ1-1, reads DTGVSQNPRHKITKRGQNVTFRCDPISEHNRLYWYRQTLGQGPEFLTYFQNEAQLEKSRLLSDRFSAERPKGSFSTLEIQRTEQGDSAMYLCASSPSSGQGKTEAFFGQGTRLTVV.

The V gene is TRBV5-4, the J gene TRBJ2-1, with 8 bases fitting TRBD2. The CDR3 is 14 amino acids. J lost 8 bases, V lost 9 bases, and 13 bases had no gene match. CDR1 and CDR2 (germline): SGHNT, YYREEE (reference sequence). In nucleotides, the CDR3 is TGTGCCATCGCAGCCGGGACTAGTAACGATGAGCAGTTCTTC. It specifies CAIAAGTSNDEQFF.

This rearrangement joins TRBV4-2 to TRBJ1-2; D call uncertain. Trimming left V 3 bases short and J 1 base short, with 9 bases between. The CDR3 is made up of 14 amino acids. The germline V gene has CDR1 LGHNA and CDR2 YNFKEQ. The CDR3 loop reads CASSQRTSNYGYTF. As DNA, the CDR3 is TGTGCCAGCAGCCAGAGGACTAGTAACTATGGCTACACCTTC.

In regard to this clone: The same CDR3 is also encoded by other DNA sequences in this sample. The V call is TRBV28, the J call TRBJ2-7, with 13 bases lining up with TRBD2. Unmatched junction bases numbered 2, after V lost 5 bases and J lost 4 bases. CDR3 size: 14 residues. Germline CDR1 reads MDHEN; CDR2 reads SYDVKM. As DNA, the CDR3 is TGTGCCAGCAGTCCGGGACTAGCGGGATACGAGCAGTACTTC. It specifies CASSPGLAGYEQYF.

This chain links TRBV28 with TRBJ2-7, with 7 bases matching TRBD2. Germline V lookup: CDR1 MDHEN, CDR2 SYDVKM. V shed 4 bases, J shed 5 bases, and the junction held 17 bases outside the gene matches. The CDR3 length is 17 residues. The CDR3 coding sequence is TGTGCCAGCAGTTCGCAAGCGGGACGAAACTCTCTGAACGAGCAGTACTTC. This gives the protein CASSSQAGRNSLNEQYF.

The chain links TRBV5-4 to TRBJ2-1, with TRBD1 matching 7 bases. Germline V gives CDR1 SGHNT, CDR2 YYREEE (reference sequence). This CDR3 contains 15 residues. Losses at the gene ends were 4 bases for V and 5 bases for J; bases not matched to a gene: 9. This CDR3 is CASSPGGFADNEQFF. The CDR3 nucleotides are TGTGCCAGCAGCCCAGGGGGATTCGCGGACAATGAGCAGTTCTTC.

This clone was observed at least ten times. The chain has TRBV4-1 and TRBJ2-1; D unresolved. Per germline, CDR1 MGHRA and CDR2 YSYEKL. The CDR3 contains 20 residues. The ends were cut back, 0 bases at V and 1 base at J, with 22 bases in the middle. DNA for the CDR3: TGCGCCAGCAGCCAAGATAACGCCCCGCGTGTAGAAAGGTCCTACAATGAGCAGTTCTTC. This encodes CASSQDNAPRVERSYNEQFF.

The rearrangement links TRBV6-1 to TRBJ2-7; D possibly corresponds to TRBD2 (6 bases). The length of the CDR3 is 13 residues. V was cut by 7 bases and J by 6 bases, with 16 bases left in between. CDR1 is MNHNS, CDR2 SASEGT, per germline. Here the CDR3 DNA reads TGTGCCAGCACCCTCACTTCGGGGGTCGAGCAGTACTTC. This translates into CASTLTSGVEQYF.

This clone was seen many times. The chain uses TRBV29-1 and TRBJ2-5, with 11 bases aligning to TRBD1. The CDR3 covers 15 residues. The V and J ends lost 4 bases and 7 bases, in that order; junction bases with no gene match: 11. The germline CDR1 and CDR2 sequences are SQVTM and ANQGSEA. The CDR3 here is CSVAMGQGGVGTQYF. The CDR3 nucleotides read TGCAGCGTTGCCATGGGACAGGGGGGAGTGGGGACCCAGTACTTC.

This clone was seen only once. The chain couples TRBV6-1 to TRBJ2-7; 10 bases fit TRBD2. The CDR3 extends over 15 amino acids. The germline V gene has CDR1 MNHNS and CDR2 SASEGT. With 6 bases clipped from V and 5 bases from J, the junction kept 10 bases outside the gene matches. The CDR3, as DNA: TGTGCCAGCAGCTTAATAGCGGGAGGACGAGACGAGCAGTACTTC. Its protein product is CASSLIAGGRDEQYF.

The chain is built from TRBV18 and TRBJ2-5, with D unresolved. Germline assignment: CDR1 KGHSH and CDR2 LQKENI. The CDR3 spans 13 residues. V was cut by 3 bases and J by 3 bases, with 8 bases left in between. CDR3: CASSPRGKETQYF. In nucleotides, the CDR3 is TGTGCCAGCTCACCGCGTGGGAAAGAGACCCAGTACTTC.

A few counts support this clone. The chain is built from TRBV6-6 and TRBJ2-2, with 9 bases identical to TRBD2. The CDR3 consists of 16 residues. The ends lost 0 bases at V and 7 bases at J; junction bases unmatched: 6. CDR1 is MNHNY, CDR2 SVGAGI, per germline (reference sequence). This chain's CDR3 is CASSYSREGPDGELFF. DNA for the CDR3: TGTGCCAGCAGTTACTCGCGGGAGGGCCCTGACGGGGAGCTGTTTTTT.

Turning to this clone: Within the sample, other DNA sequences also encode this same CDR3. The J gene is TRBJ1-4, the V gene TRBV27; no reliable D call. The V gene lost 2 bases and the J gene lost 0 bases, with 7 bases spanning the gap. The CDR3 spans 15 residues. Germline loops: CDR1 MNHEY, CDR2 SMNVEV (reference sequence). The CDR3 DNA reads TGTGCCAGCAGTTTAGCATTTGCAACTAATGAAAAACTGTTTTTT. This gives the protein CASSLAFATNEKLFF. Full variable domain (remainder filled in from reference TRBV27 and TRBJ1-4): EAQVTQNPRYLITVTGKKLTVTCSQNMNHEYMSWYRQDPGLGLRQIYYSMNVEVTDKGDVPEGYKVSRKEKRNFPLILESPSPNQTSLYFCASSLAFATNEKLFFGSGTQLSVL.

The count of this clone is one. This sequence joins TRBV7-1 and TRBJ2-6; D might be TRBD1 (5 bases). TRBV7-1 is an ORF for which the function is uncertain. CDR3 length equals 17 residues. The V and J ends lost 5 bases and 5 bases respectively, with 19 bases between them. The CDR3 nucleotides are TGTGCCAGCAGCATCTCTCCAGGACAAAGTCGGGCCAACGTCCTGACTTTC. This gives the protein CASSISPGQSRANVLTF.

The chain recombines TRBV27 with TRBJ1-1; TRBD1 agrees at 8 bases. V was clipped by 5 bases and J by 5 bases; unmatched bases: 7. Looked up from germline, CDR1 is MNHEY and CDR2 is SMNVEV (reference sequence). The CDR3 extends over 14 amino acids. The CDR3 is CASSMQGAGTEAFF. CDR3 bases: TGTGCCAGCAGTATGCAGGGGGCAGGGACTGAAGCTTTCTTT.

The chain recombines TRBV6-1 with TRBJ1-1; TRBD1 agrees at 9 bases. Germline CDR1 and CDR2: MNHNS and SASEGT. The junction had 7 bases not matched to a gene; V was cut back by 6 bases and J by 8 bases. CDR3 length: 13 residues. The CDR3 here is CASRGTGLGEAFF. The DNA for the CDR3 is TGTGCCAGCAGGGGGACAGGGCTGGGGGAAGCTTTCTTT.

The CDR3 sequence is CASSLGGEGDTEAFF. CDR3 coding DNA: TGTGCCAGCAGTTTAGGCGGTGAGGGGGACACTGAAGCTTTCTTT. The chain links TRBV28 to TRBJ1-1; maybe TRBD1 (6 bases). The CDR3 extends over 15 amino acids. Per germline, CDR1 MDHEN and CDR2 SYDVKM. Trimming removed 2 bases from V and 3 bases from J, with 13 bases in between. Using reference TRBV28 and TRBJ1-1 for the parts outside the CDR3, the full variable domain is DVKVTQSSRYLVKRTGEKVFLECVQDMDHENMFWYRQDPGLGLRLIYFSYDVKMKEKGDIPEGYSVSREKKERFSLILESASTNQTSMYLCASSLGGEGDTEAFFGQGTRLTVV.

The rearrangement uses TRBV5-1 and TRBJ2-3, with 7 positions matching TRBD1. Germline lookup yields CDR1 SGHRS and CDR2 YFSETQ. J was trimmed by 2 bases and V by 2 bases; bases with no gene match: 2. The CDR3 consists of 14 residues. The CDR3: CASSFGQVTDTQYF. CDR3 sequence (DNA): TGCGCCAGCAGCTTCGGACAGGTCACAGATACGCAGTATTTT.

The V gene is TRBV9, the J gene TRBJ2-2, with D possibly TRBD2 on 5 matching bases. Germline lookup yields CDR1 SGDLS and CDR2 YYNGEE. Trimming stripped 4 bases from V and 7 bases from J, with 11 bases between. CDR3 size: 13 residues. The CDR3 region has the DNA TGTGCCAGCAGCCCGGGATCGGGCGGGGAGCTGTTTTTT. It codes for CASSPGSGGELFF.